These 5 T cell receptor beta chains came from one sample sequenced in a study of T cell responses to AZD1222 COVID-19 vaccine. Some clones are missing from TCRdb's copy, which holds only in-frame ones; the method was immunoSEQ multiplex PCR. The repertoire consists of roughly 150,000 clones, with more than 85% occurring once and the leading ten covering 2.3%. Sequenced material: peripheral blood, taken on day 0 of AZD1222 vaccination. Receptor source: an adult in good health.

This chain connects TRBV30 to TRBJ2-7; tentatively, D is TRBD2 (5 bases). The V gene's germline CDR1 is GTSNPN and CDR2 SVGIG (reference sequence). This CDR3 is 12 amino acids long. V was shortened by 3 bases and J by 0 bases, with 6 bases between the two germline ends. Written as DNA, the CDR3 is TGTGCCTGGAGAGCGGACTCCTACGAGCAGTACTTC. It translates to CAWRADSYEQYF. Together with reference TRBV30 and TRBJ2-7, the CDR3 gives the full variable domain: SQTIHQWPATLVQPVGSPLSLECTVEGTSNPNLYWYRQAAGRGLQLLFYSVGIGQISSEVPQNLSASRPQDRQFILSSKKLLLSDSGFYLCAWRADSYEQYFGPGTRLTVT.

The chain combines TRBV5-6 with TRBJ2-7; 7 positions match TRBD2. The CDR3 length is 12 residues. After removal of 3 bases from V and 9 bases from J, the junction contained 6 bases not matched to a gene. Germline assignment: CDR1 SGHDT and CDR2 YYEEEE. The CDR3 sequence: CASSWEGSLQYF. CDR3 bases: TGTGCCAGCAGCTGGGAGGGGTCTCTGCAGTACTTC.

This chain connects TRBV12-3 or TRBV12-4 to TRBJ1-4; D is uncertain. This CDR3 is 11 amino acids long. With 6 bases removed from V and 3 bases from J, the gap between germline ends came to 2 bases. The CDR3 DNA is TGTGCCAGCAGCCCTAATGAAAAACTGTTTTTT. Encoded protein: CASSPNEKLFF.

The chain joins TRBV6-4 to TRBJ1-2, with 7 positions matching TRBD1. Germline V gives CDR1 MRHNA, CDR2 SNTAGT. This CDR3 is 14 amino acids long. Germline trimming cut 7 bases from V and 6 bases from J; bases unmatched to any gene: 11. DNA of the CDR3: TGTGCCAGCACCGGAGCCGGGACAGCCAATGGCTACACCTTC. This encodes CASTGAGTANGYTF.

The rearrangement uses TRBV5-6 and TRBJ2-6; D perhaps matches TRBD2 (5 bases). V shed 0 bases and J shed 1 base, with 14 bases lying between them. Looked up from germline, CDR1 is SGHDT and CDR2 is YYEEEE. CDR3 length: 18 amino acids. CDR3 loop: CASSLGRGDVSGANVLTF. The CDR3 DNA reads as TGTGCCAGCAGCTTGGGTCGGGGTGATGTATCTGGGGCCAACGTCCTGACTTTC.